This TCR beta chain was retrieved from a study of cytomegalovirus exposure and HLA in healthy donors. Study findings and constraints: Another analysis was done later, and it associated over 15,000 TCR beta sequences with HLA alleles at 0.05 false discovery rate. Most TCR beta V segments were productive about 87% or about 30% of the time in an earlier analysis.

Germline V CDR1 and CDR2: MRHNA, SNTAGT. The CDR3 spans 17 residues. Trimming removed 3 bases at V and 7 bases at J, with 22 bases between. This clone was seen more than once but under ten times. Its target is unknown. The PCR used 60 Vbeta and 13 Jbeta primers. The data were produced by immunoSEQ multiplex PCR, yet TCRdb's version contains in-frame clones alone and is incomplete. The sample holds roughly 150,000 clones, about four fifths seen once. The specimen was PBMCs. The TCR was taken from a young man in good health. The chain is built from TRBV6-4 and TRBJ2-1; perhaps TRBD2 as D (5 bases). The CDR3 DNA reads TGTGCCAGCAGTGAATCCAGAGGAGTCACTAGTAGGAATGAGCAGTTCTTC. Protein: CASSESRGVTSRNEQFF.